The 14 T cell receptor beta chains listed next were all sequenced from one sample in a study of cytomegalovirus exposure and HLA in healthy donors. PCR used 60 Vbeta primers and 13 Jbeta primers. TCRdb keeps only in-frame clones here, not all; method: immunoSEQ multiplex PCR. This sample has approximately 300,000 clones, with approximately 80% found just once. The sample was PBMCs. The source is a girl aged 2-10 years in good health and CMV-seronegative.

The J gene is TRBJ2-1, the V gene TRBV4-1, with D possibly TRBD2 on 5 matching bases. The ends were cut back, 4 bases at V and 3 bases at J, with 13 bases in the middle. The CDR3 runs to 15 residues. Germline values: CDR1 MGHRA, CDR2 YSYEKL. This CDR3 is CASSRSISDYNEQFF. Written as DNA, the CDR3 is TGCGCCAGCAGCCGCTCGATTAGCGACTACAATGAGCAGTTCTTC.

This clone came up a few times. The chain is built from TRBV28 and TRBJ2-1, with 11 bases identical to TRBD2. The J segment lost 14 bases and the V segment lost 6 bases, leaving 6 bases of the junction unmatched. The germline V gene encodes CDR1 MDHEN and CDR2 SYDVKM. The CDR3 sequence is 12 residues long. In DNA, the CDR3 is TGTGCCAGCAGGGTTAGCGGGGGGGTGAAGTTCTTC. Protein sequence: CASRVSGGVKFF. Filled out from reference TRBV28 and TRBJ2-1, the complete variable domain reads DVKVTQSSRYLVKRTGEKVFLECVQDMDHENMFWYRQDPGLGLRLIYFSYDVKMKEKGDIPEGYSVSREKKERFSLILESASTNQTSMYLCASRVSGGVKFFGPGTRLTVL.

V usage is TRBV12-5 and J usage is TRBJ1-1; possibly TRBD1 for D (5 bases). CDR3 size: 17 residues. Deletions cut 3 bases from V and 3 bases from J, with 20 bases between. CDR1 and CDR2 from the germline V gene are LGHNT and FRNRAP. This CDR3 is CASGFYLVGRADTEAFF. The CDR3 DNA reads as TGTGCTAGTGGTTTCTATCTGGTTGGCAGGGCGGACACTGAAGCTTTCTTT.

There are a few counts of this clone. The rearrangement links TRBV28 to TRBJ2-7; the D gene is possibly TRBD2 (6 bases). Germline CDR1 reads MDHEN; CDR2 reads SYDVKM. This CDR3 is 14 amino acids long. Trimming pared 3 bases from V and 4 bases from J, leaving 13 bases between. CDR3 amino acids: CASSFEGLRYEQYF. In DNA form, the CDR3 reads TGTGCCAGCAGTTTTGAGGGACTGCGATACGAGCAGTACTTC.

J is TRBJ2-4 and V is TRBV29-1; maybe TRBD1 (6 bases). The CDR3 totals 13 residues. The V gene lost 6 bases and the J gene lost 6 bases, with 15 bases spanning the gap. The germline V gene encodes CDR1 SQVTM and CDR2 ANQGSEA. The CDR3: CSVAPGAVNIQYF. The CDR3 nucleotides read TGCAGCGTCGCCCCAGGGGCCGTAAACATTCAGTACTTC.

Written as DNA, the CDR3 is TGTGCCAGCAGCCCCCCTCCCCCTGGACAGAAAGAGACCCAGTACTTC. Protein sequence: CASSPPPPGQKETQYF. V is TRBV21-1 and J is TRBJ2-5; TRBD1, the table's D call, lacks a check against the DNA. TRBV21-1 is a recognized pseudogene. The CDR3 contains 16 residues.

The CDR3 protein is CASSSKAGVVDTQYF. CDR3 DNA sequence: TGTGCCAGCAGTTCTAAAGCGGGAGTTGTGGATACGCAGTATTTT. This chain connects TRBV27 to TRBJ2-3; the match to TRBD2 covers 8 bases. The CDR3 sequence is 15 residues long. From germline, CDR1 is MNHEY and CDR2 SMNVEV (reference sequence). V trimming: 4 bases; J trimming: 6 bases; junction bases outside the gene matches: 9.

The CDR3: CASSFLTDGYTF. Here the CDR3 DNA reads TGTGCCAGCAGCTTTCTAACAGATGGCTACACCTTC. The chain couples TRBV7-9 to TRBJ1-2; D not resolved. V was cut by 3 bases and J by 6 bases, with 8 bases left in between. The CDR3 sequence is 12 residues long. CDR1 is SEHNR and CDR2 is FQNEAQ in the germline V gene (reference sequence). Variable domain in full (rest from reference TRBV7-9 and TRBJ1-2): DTGVSQNPRHKITKRGQNVTFRCDPISEHNRLYWYRQTLGQGPEFLTYFQNEAQLEKSRLLSDRFSAERPKGSFSTLEIQRTEQGDSAMYLCASSFLTDGYTFGSGTRLTVV.

The chain joins TRBV5-4 to TRBJ2-7; no clear D. Germline V gene data show CDR1 as SGHNT and CDR2 as YYREEE (reference sequence). The CDR3 is made up of 11 amino acids. Trimming shortened V by 2 bases and J by 6 bases, and 6 bases separated the two germline ends. As DNA, the CDR3 is TGTGCCAGCAGCTTCAGTGGCGAGCAGTACTTC. This gives the protein CASSFSGEQYF.

The chain uses TRBV30 and TRBJ2-5; 8 bases align to TRBD1. V lost 5 bases and J lost 4; bases outside the gene matches: 9. CDR3 size: 14 residues. From germline, CDR1 is GTSNPN and CDR2 SVGIG (reference sequence). The CDR3 DNA follows: TGTGCCTGGCACCGGACAGGGTCGGGAGAGACCCAGTACTTC. As protein: CAWHRTGSGETQYF.

This chain connects TRBV19 to TRBJ1-2; unclear D gene. V lost 2 bases and J lost 3, with 7 bases in between. The CDR3 runs 13 residues. Germline CDR1 and CDR2: LNHDA and SQIVND (reference sequence). The CDR3 reads CASSITDYYGYTF. The DNA of the CDR3 is TGTGCCAGTAGTATAACAGATTACTATGGCTACACCTTC.

This clone was detected only a few times. The chain carries TRBV15 and TRBJ1-1, with a tentative D call TRBD1 (6 bases). Germline lookup yields CDR1 LNHNV and CDR2 YYDKDF (reference sequence). The V end was cut by 3 bases, the J end by 0 bases, with 11 bases between. The CDR3 consists of 15 residues. The CDR3 DNA follows: TGTGCCACCAGCAGCCGGGAGGGGGTGAACACTGAAGCTTTCTTT. This encodes CATSSREGVNTEAFF.

The J gene is TRBJ2-7, the V gene TRBV29-1; a weak D match, TRBD2 (5 bases). V lost 8 bases and J lost 7, with 15 bases in between. Germline V CDR1 and CDR2: SQVTM, ANQGSEA. This CDR3 spans 11 amino acids. The CDR3 loop reads CSSLTGVEQYF. The CDR3 nucleotides are TGCAGCTCCCTTACCGGGGTGGAGCAGTACTTC.

The chain employs TRBV27 and TRBJ2-7; TRBD2 might be the D (5 bases). Deletions cut 2 bases from V and 0 bases from J, with 11 bases between. Germline assignment: CDR1 MNHEY and CDR2 SMNVEV (reference sequence). The CDR3 sequence is 15 residues long. The CDR3 sequence is CASSLVRTDSYEQYF. The CDR3 DNA reads as TGTGCCAGCAGTTTAGTCCGGACTGACTCCTACGAGCAGTACTTC.